Below, 27 T cell receptor beta chains from the same sample are listed, as sequenced in a study of read filtering for tumor transcriptome and immune sequencing. This library used about 400 ng RNA and molecular barcoded adaptors spanning alpha/delta and beta/gamma chains. TCRdb re-analysed the reads in MiXCR, keeping a single row per CDR3 protein. This sample has roughly 18,000 distinct CDR3 sequences; roughly 23% occur once, and the top ten carry around 24%. The sample taken for sequencing was a population of CD138-negative cells sorted from bone marrow. Every receptor here comes from a donor aged 40 or older with multiple myeloma.

This clonotype was seen repeatedly, ten times or more. This rearrangement joins TRBV28 to TRBJ2-6; D unresolved. Trimming removed 4 bases from V and 4 bases from J, with 8 bases in between. The CDR3 covers 14 residues. Germline assignment: CDR1 MDHEN and CDR2 SYDVKM. The CDR3 protein is CASSYPSGANVLTF. The CDR3 DNA follows: TGTGCCAGCAGTTACCCATCCGGGGCCAACGTCCTGACTTTC.

This clonotype was recorded at least ten times. The gene calls are TRBV29-1 and TRBJ2-2; 7 bases match TRBD1. V gave up 7 bases and J gave up 6 bases; unmatched junction bases: 8. This CDR3 region has 13 residues. Per germline, CDR1 SQVTM and CDR2 ANQGSEA. The CDR3 is CSADHRGSGELFF. The CDR3 DNA sequence: TGCAGCGCAGACCACAGGGGTTCCGGGGAGCTGTTTTTT.

In this sample, this clonotype is medium-sized. V gene TRBV3-1 combines with J gene TRBJ2-1; 9 nucleotides align to TRBD2. J gave up 12 bases and V 1 base, and 10 bases lay outside the gene matches. Germline lookup yields CDR1 LGHDT and CDR2 YNNKEL (reference sequence). This CDR3 contains 15 residues. CDR3 loop: CASSQGIAGAQGQFF. The CDR3 nucleotides read TGTGCCAGCAGCCAAGGGATAGCGGGAGCTCAAGGGCAGTTCTTC.

This clonotype was recorded at least ten times. The gene calls are TRBV15 and TRBJ2-1, with D perhaps TRBD1 (5 bases). V lost 0 bases to trimming and J lost 3 bases, with 12 bases between them. Germline V lookup: CDR1 LNHNV, CDR2 YYDKDF (reference sequence). This CDR3 contains 16 residues. The DNA for the CDR3 is TGTGCCACCAGCAGAGATGGGGCTGGGATCTACAATGAGCAGTTCTTC. Its translation: CATSRDGAGIYNEQFF.

This clonotype was counted only a few times. The chain links TRBV27 to TRBJ2-7; no reliable D call. The CDR3 consists of 13 residues. Germline V lookup: CDR1 MNHEY, CDR2 SMNVEV (reference sequence). Trimming left V 3 bases short and J 7 bases short, with 13 bases between. As DNA, the CDR3 is TGTGCCAGCAGTTTGCCCTATGCCAGAGAGCAGTACTTC. Translating gives CASSLPYAREQYF.

This clonotype appeared many times. The chain links TRBV19 to TRBJ2-3; 9 bases agree with TRBD2. V trimming: 0 bases; J trimming: 6 bases; junction bases outside the gene matches: 7. Germline V CDR1 and CDR2: LNHDA, SQIVND (reference sequence). The CDR3 extends over 16 amino acids. CDR3 protein: CASSIDPAGGADTQYF. The CDR3 DNA reads TGTGCCAGTAGTATAGACCCAGCGGGAGGAGCTGATACGCAGTATTTT. The whole variable domain, remainder taken from reference TRBV19 and TRBJ2-3, is DGGITQSPKYLFRKEGQNVTLSCEQNLNHDAMYWYRQDPGQGLRLIYYSQIVNDFQKGDIAEGYSVSREKKESFPLTVTSAQKNPTAFYLCASSIDPAGGADTQYFGPGTRLTVL.

A note on this clonotype: Possible read error: a much larger clone is one base away. The chain has TRBV28 and TRBJ2-1, with D tentatively TRBD2 (6 bases). CDR1 and CDR2 from the germline V gene are MDHEN and SYDVKM. CDR3 size: 15 residues. In nucleotides, the CDR3 is TGTGCCAGCAGTCGGGACTTGAGCTCCTACAGTGAGCAGTTCTTC. It encodes CASSRDLSSYSEQFF.

Notes on this clonotype: No conserved phenylalanine or tryptophan is present at the end of the CDR3, so a read error is the likely explanation. The rearrangement uses TRBV14 and TRBJ2-2; D unresolved. V lost 6 bases, J lost 6 bases, and 14 bases lay in between. CDR1 is SGHDN, CDR2 FVKESK, per germline. This CDR3 is built from 14 residues. The CDR3 nucleotides are TGTGCCAGCAGTCCGCGTTTTTTATCCGGGGAGCTGTTTTCT. Amino acid sequence: CASSPRFLSGELFS.

This clonotype was recorded at least ten times. The rearrangement joins TRBV28 to TRBJ1-1; 7 nucleotides agree with TRBD1. The CDR3 runs 11 residues. V lost 6 bases, J lost 8 bases, and 3 bases stayed unmatched. CDR1 MDHEN and CDR2 SYDVKM come from the germline V gene. The CDR3 spells CASSSGQEAFF. DNA of the CDR3: TGTGCCAGCAGCTCGGGACAGGAAGCTTTCTTT.

Note on this clonotype: A read error may account for a junction end that differs from germline. CDR3: CGVDLGGSGNTIYF. CDR3 nucleotides: TGCGGCGTTGATTTGGGGGGCTCTGGAAACACCATATATTTT. The chain uses TRBV29-1 and TRBJ1-3; tentative D call: TRBD1 (5 bases). The CDR3 has 14 residues. The germline V gene encodes CDR1 SQVTM and CDR2 ANQGSEA.

Turning to this clonotype: It is likely a read error, because the conserved phenylalanine at the end of the CDR3 is missing. V usage is TRBV7-2 and J usage is TRBJ2-3; D is tentatively TRBD1 or TRBD2 (5 bases each). Trimming shortened V by 1 base and J by 0 bases, and 14 bases separated the two germline ends. The length of the CDR3 is 17 residues. The germline V gene has CDR1 SGHTA and CDR2 FQGNSA. Written as DNA, the CDR3 is TGTGCCAGCAGCTTAGTCCCCGGGGCTATTAGCACAGATACGCAGTATCTT. This gives the protein CASSLVPGAISTDTQYL.

Points on this clonotype: A much larger clone sits a single nucleotide away, making a read error possible. This chain links TRBV9 with TRBJ1-1, with D maybe TRBD1 (6 bases). The CDR3 contains 13 residues. Germline values: CDR1 SGDLS, CDR2 YYNGEE. V was shortened by 4 bases and J by 7 bases, with 14 bases between the two germline ends. The CDR3 region has the DNA TGTGCCAGCAGCCCCCGGGACAACCGTGAAGCTTTCTTT. It yields the protein CASSPRDNREAFF.

A few counts support this clonotype. This could be a read error, since a much larger clone is one nucleotide away. This chain links TRBV29-1 with TRBJ2-3, with D perhaps matching TRBD1 (5 bases). Germline CDR1 is SQVTM and CDR2 is ANQGSEA. V lost 3 bases to trimming and J lost 1 base, with 14 bases between them. The CDR3 runs to 15 residues. The CDR3 DNA sequence: TGCAGCGTTGAGGTGGCAGGGATGGGCACAGATACGCAGTATTTT. Encoded protein: CSVEVAGMGTDTQYF.

Remarks on this clonotype: A much larger clonotype is one base distant, so this may be a read error. The chain joins TRBV2 to TRBJ2-2; a weak D match, TRBD2 (5 bases). The length of the CDR3 is 12 residues. Germline CDR1 SNHLY, CDR2 FYNNEI. CDR3 in amino acids: CASSSLTGELLF. The DNA of the CDR3 is TGTGCCAGCAGTTCTCTCACCGGGGAGCTGTTGTTT.

By proportion, this clonotype is medium-sized. Mismatch with germline at one junction end may stem from a read error. The chain employs TRBV29-1 and TRBJ2-1, with 8 bases lining up with TRBD1. The length of the CDR3 is 12 residues. From germline, CDR1 is SQVTM and CDR2 ANQGSEA. Here the CDR3 reads CSVSTGENGQFF. The CDR3 nucleotides are TGCAGCGTTTCGACAGGGGAAAATGGGCAGTTCTTC.

The chain uses TRBV6-2 or TRBV6-3 and TRBJ2-6; D may be TRBD1 (5 bases). Germline CDR1 and CDR2: MNHEY and SVGEGT. V was cut by 5 bases and J by 0 bases, with 11 bases left in between. The CDR3 runs to 16 residues. This CDR3 reads CASSRTQGSGANVLTF. The CDR3 DNA sequence: TGTGCCAGCAGTCGTACTCAGGGCTCTGGGGCCAACGTCCTGACTTTC.

This clonotype turned up a few times. The rearrangement links TRBV9 to TRBJ2-3; no firm D call. Germline V gives CDR1 SGDLS, CDR2 YYNGEE. The V end was cut by 0 bases, the J end by 1 base, with 9 bases between. This CDR3 contains 15 residues. The CDR3 region has the DNA TGTGCCAGCAGCGTAGGACTTTCGGGCACAGATACGCAGTATTTT. Encoded protein: CASSVGLSGTDTQYF.

For this clonotype: A much larger clone lies one base from this, so it may be a read error. The J gene is TRBJ2-7, the V gene TRBV15, with D maybe TRBD2 (5 bases). This CDR3 spans 14 amino acids. CDR1 is LNHNV and CDR2 is YYDKDF in the germline V gene (reference sequence). The CDR3 is CTTSRDRGSHEQYF. The CDR3 coding sequence is TGTACCACCAGCAGAGATCGAGGGAGCCACGAGCAGTACTTC. The variable domain in full, completed from reference TRBV15 and TRBJ2-7, reads DAMVIQNPRYQVTQFGKPVTLSCSQTLNHNVMYWYQQKSSQAPKLLFHYYDKDFNNEADTPDNFQSRRPNTSFCFLDIRSPGLGDTAMYLCTTSRDRGSHEQYFGPGTRLTVT.

This clonotype was recorded only once. The junction differs from germline at one of its ends, possibly a read error. This sequence joins TRBV3-1 and TRBJ1-5, with a possible D match to TRBD1 (6 bases). From germline, CDR1 is LGHDT and CDR2 YNNKEL (reference sequence). CDR3 length: 17 amino acids. In nucleotides, the CDR3 is TGTGCCAGCGGCCACCGCCCCCTTGCAGGGGATCACCGGCCCCAGCATTTT. Residues: CASGHRPLAGDHRPQHF. Using reference TRBV3-1 and TRBJ1-5 for the parts outside the CDR3, the full variable domain is DTAVSQTPKYLVTQMGNDKSIKCEQNLGHDTMYWYKQDSKKFLKIMFSYNNKELIINETVPNRFSPKSPDKAHLNLHINSLELGDSAVYFCASGHRPLAGDHRPQHFGDGTRLSIL.

This clonotype was seen many times. The chain has TRBV7-3 and TRBJ2-1, with D possibly TRBD2 on 5 matching bases. V was trimmed by 2 bases and J by 5 bases, leaving 10 bases between them. Germline-derived CDR1 and CDR2 are SGHTA and FQGTGA. The CDR3 contains 14 residues. The CDR3 region is CASSLSPGNNEQFF. For the CDR3, the DNA is TGTGCCAGCAGCTTATCCCCGGGAAACAATGAGCAGTTCTTC.

This clonotype was observed at least ten times. The chain has TRBV20-1 and TRBJ2-3; 8 nucleotides align to TRBD1. CDR1 and CDR2 (germline): DFQATT, SNEGSKA (reference sequence). After removal of 0 bases from V and 4 bases from J, the junction contained 15 bases not matched to a gene. The CDR3 is 18 amino acids. CDR3 residues: CSARDLDRVMVASDTQYF. The CDR3 DNA reads TGCAGTGCTAGAGATCTGGACAGGGTAATGGTAGCTTCAGATACGCAGTATTTT.

This clonotype was observed a handful of times. In nucleotides, the CDR3 is TGCGCCAGCAGCTTGGCCGGCGTCCACGCCAGGGGGCTTTCCGGGGAGCTGTTTTTT. This codes for CASSLAGVHARGLSGELFF. The chain couples TRBV5-1 to TRBJ2-2; TRBD1 agrees at 8 bases. There are 19 residues in the CDR3. Unmatched junction bases numbered 16, after V lost 0 bases and J lost 6 bases. Per germline, CDR1 SGHRS and CDR2 YFSETQ.

In this sample, this clonotype turned up many times. The rearrangement joins TRBV7-6 to TRBJ2-1; the D gene is possibly TRBD2 (5 bases). The CDR3 is 14 residues long. V dropped 1 base and J dropped 6 bases, with 10 bases sitting between them. The germline V gene has CDR1 SGHVS and CDR2 FNYEAQ. This chain's CDR3 is CASSLGLLVNEQFF. The CDR3, as DNA: TGTGCCAGCAGCTTAGGTTTACTAGTCAATGAGCAGTTCTTC.

This chain connects TRBV6-2 or TRBV6-3 to TRBJ2-3; D is undetermined. The CDR3 totals 11 residues. V gave up 1 base and J gave up 6 bases, with 2 bases separating them. Germline loops: CDR1 MNHEY, CDR2 SVGEGT. CDR3 nucleotides: TGTGCCAGCAGTTACTTCGATACGCAGTATTTT. Translation: CASSYFDTQYF.

The V and J genes are TRBV6-6 and TRBJ2-7, with D possibly TRBD2 on 5 matching bases. Germline V gives CDR1 MNHNY, CDR2 SVGAGI (reference sequence). Trimming left V 6 bases short and J 2 bases short, with 14 bases between. The CDR3 consists of 14 residues. This CDR3 is CASRLTSGPYEQYF. CDR3 nucleotides: TGTGCCAGCAGACTAACTAGTGGTCCCTACGAGCAGTACTTC.

CDR3 residues: CASSQSANYGYTF. The CDR3 DNA sequence: TGCGCCAGCAGCCAATCAGCTAACTATGGCTACACCTTC. V usage is TRBV5-1 and J usage is TRBJ1-2; no clear D. The CDR3 is 13 residues long. V lost 4 bases, J lost 0 bases, and 7 bases lay in between. In germline, CDR1 is SGHRS, CDR2 YFSETQ.

The table lists this clonotype with a few counts. The chain recombines TRBV7-2 with TRBJ2-2; 9 nucleotides match TRBD1. V was clipped by 3 bases and J by 8 bases; unmatched bases: 10. The CDR3 is 16 residues long. The germline gives CDR1 SGHTA, CDR2 FQGNSA. CDR3 loop: CASSLHGTGLSGELFF. For the CDR3, the DNA is TGTGCCAGCAGCTTGCATGGGACAGGGCTGTCTGGGGAGCTGTTTTTT.